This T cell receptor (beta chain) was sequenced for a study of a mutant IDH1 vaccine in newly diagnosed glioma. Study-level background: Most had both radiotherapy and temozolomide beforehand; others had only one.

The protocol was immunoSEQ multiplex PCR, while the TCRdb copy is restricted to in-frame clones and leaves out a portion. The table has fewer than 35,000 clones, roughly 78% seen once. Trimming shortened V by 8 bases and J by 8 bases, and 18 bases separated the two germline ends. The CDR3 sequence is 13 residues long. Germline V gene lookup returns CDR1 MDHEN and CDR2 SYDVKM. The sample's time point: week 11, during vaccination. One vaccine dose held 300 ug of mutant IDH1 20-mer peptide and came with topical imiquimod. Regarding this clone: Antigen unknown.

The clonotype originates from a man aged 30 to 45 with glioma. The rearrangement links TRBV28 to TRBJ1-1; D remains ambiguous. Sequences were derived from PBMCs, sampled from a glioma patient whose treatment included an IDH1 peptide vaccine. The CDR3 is CASVLVLNGEAFF. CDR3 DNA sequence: TGTGCCAGCGTGCTGGTACTTAACGGAGAAGCTTTCTTT.